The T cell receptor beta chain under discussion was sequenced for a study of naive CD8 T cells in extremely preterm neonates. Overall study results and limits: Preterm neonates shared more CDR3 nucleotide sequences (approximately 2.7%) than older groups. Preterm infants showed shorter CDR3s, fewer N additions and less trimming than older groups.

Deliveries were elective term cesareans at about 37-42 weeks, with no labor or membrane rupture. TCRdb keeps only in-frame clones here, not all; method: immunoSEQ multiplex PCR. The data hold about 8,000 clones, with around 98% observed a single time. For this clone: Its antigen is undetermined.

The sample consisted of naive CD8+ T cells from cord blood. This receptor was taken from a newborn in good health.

Here the CDR3 reads CASSQEGTGGYEQYF. The CDR3 bases are TGCGCCAGCAGCCAAGAGGGGACAGGGGGCTACGAGCAGTACTTC. The rearrangement links TRBV4-3 to TRBJ2-7; 11 positions match TRBD1. The length of the CDR3 is 15 residues. Looked up from germline, CDR1 is LGHNA and CDR2 is YSLEER. The trim removed 0 bases at V and 3 bases at J, leaving 1 base unmatched.